These 20 T cell receptor beta chains came from one sample sequenced in a study of blood T cells in healthy people across ages. The authors ran a second PCR of about 6 to 11 cycles using a sample-barcoded 5' primer and a J-beta primer mix. Via MiXCR, TCRdb re-called the 5' RACE reads, giving one row per CDR3 protein. The data hold over 1,500,000 distinct CDR3 sequences, with around 40% observed a single time. Material: blood. These TCRs come from a human donor in good health.

This chain links TRBV6-2 or TRBV6-3 with TRBJ2-1; a possible D gene is TRBD2 (5 bases). In germline, CDR1 is MNHEY, CDR2 SVGEGT. V shed 0 bases and J shed 4 bases, with 16 bases lying between them. The CDR3 extends over 17 amino acids. The CDR3 DNA sequence: TGTGCCAGCAGTTACTCTCCCCCCTCGGGAATTTACAATGAGCAGTTCTTC. Encoded protein: CASSYSPPSGIYNEQFF.

The chain uses TRBV20-1 and TRBJ2-3; 7 bases are shared with TRBD2. Looked up from germline, CDR1 is DFQATT and CDR2 is SNEGSKA (reference sequence). V trimming: 8 bases; J trimming: 1 base; junction bases outside the gene matches: 12. This CDR3 has 15 residues. The DNA of the CDR3 is TGCAGTCCCCTCCGGAGTCGGGGGGGCACAGATACGCAGTATTTT. It is translated as CSPLRSRGGTDTQYF.

A word on this clonotype: At one end, the junction sequence differs from germline, possibly due to a read error. The genes are TRBV7-2 and TRBJ2-4; D could derive from TRBD1 or TRBD2 (7 bases each). The assigned J gene may be wrong: the sequence end matches TRBJ2-7 better. The length of the CDR3 is 13 residues. From germline, CDR1 is SGHTA and CDR2 FQGNSA. In DNA form, the CDR3 reads TGTGCCGGCAGCTTACAGGGGAGGGGCGAGCAGTACTTC. Its translation: CAGSLQGRGEQYF.

The V and J genes are TRBV7-9 and TRBJ2-5, with D perhaps matching TRBD1 (5 bases). CDR1 and CDR2 (germline): SEHNR, FQNEAQ (reference sequence). Deletions cut 4 bases from V and 2 bases from J, with 11 bases between. The CDR3 extends over 14 amino acids. CDR3 DNA sequence: TGTGCCAGCAGCTCAGAAAGACAGCAAGAGACCCAGTACTTC. Amino acid sequence: CASSSERQQETQYF.

This clonotype has just a few counts. The rearrangement links TRBV24-1 to TRBJ2-3; D tentatively reads TRBD1 or TRBD2 (5 bases each). The CDR3 totals 12 residues. Germline values: CDR1 KGHDR, CDR2 SFDVKD. The V end was cut by 7 bases, the J end by 6 bases, with 10 bases between. CDR3 sequence (DNA): TGTGCCACCAGCCAACGGGACGATACGCAGTATTTT. Protein sequence: CATSQRDDTQYF.

CDR3 DNA: TGTGCCACCCGCTTGGCTAGCTCAGAGACCCAGTACTTC. This translates into CATRLASSETQYF. V usage is TRBV3-1 and J usage is TRBJ2-7; possibly TRBD2 for D (5 bases). TRBJ2-5 explains the end of the DNA better; the J call may be wrong. The germline V gene has CDR1 LGHDT and CDR2 YNNKEL (reference sequence). This CDR3 is built from 13 residues.

There are many counts of this clonotype. The rearrangement links TRBV20-1 to TRBJ2-1; 10 positions match TRBD2. The germline CDR1 and CDR2 sequences are DFQATT and SNEGSKA (reference sequence). This CDR3 comprises 14 residues. The J segment lost 3 bases and the V segment lost 6 bases, leaving 5 bases of the junction unmatched. As DNA, the CDR3 is TGCAGTGCGGTTAGCGGGGGGTTCTACAATGAGCAGTTCTTC. It specifies CSAVSGGFYNEQFF.

The chain links TRBV6-1 to TRBJ2-2, with 7 nucleotides matching TRBD2. With V trimmed by 7 bases and J by 6 bases, 8 bases remained unmatched. This CDR3 has 14 amino acids. The germline V gene encodes CDR1 MNHNS and CDR2 SASEGT. The CDR3 loop is CASKVLAAPGELFF. In DNA form, the CDR3 reads TGTGCCAGCAAGGTTCTAGCGGCCCCCGGGGAGCTGTTTTTT.

In its sample, this clonotype was seen a few times. The chain joins TRBV20-1 to TRBJ2-2; TRBD1 might be the D (6 bases). CDR3 length equals 16 residues. Looked up from germline, CDR1 is DFQATT and CDR2 is SNEGSKA (reference sequence). The ends were cut back, 3 bases at V and 6 bases at J, with 20 bases in the middle. The DNA for the CDR3 is TGCAGTGCTAGCCAGCCTACAGGGCGAAGAGCCGGGGAGCTGTTTTTT. Its translation: CSASQPTGRRAGELFF.

In this sample, this clonotype turned up a few times. The chain links TRBV6-5 to TRBJ2-7; a possible D gene is TRBD2 (5 bases). The V gene's germline CDR1 is MNHEY and CDR2 SVGAGI. The CDR3 contains 15 residues. The V gene lost 2 bases and the J gene lost 2 bases, with 13 bases spanning the gap. CDR3 sequence: CASSYSGSGPYEQYF. In DNA, the CDR3 is TGTGCCAGCAGTTACAGCGGTTCAGGACCCTACGAGCAGTACTTC.

This clonotype was seen more than once but under ten times. CDR3 residues: CASSLENLLANEQFF. The CDR3 bases are TGTGCCAGCAGCTTGGAGAATCTACTAGCCAATGAGCAGTTCTTC. The genes are TRBV5-4 and TRBJ2-1; the D gene is possibly TRBD2 (6 bases). This CDR3 comprises 15 residues. Germline assignment: CDR1 SGHNT and CDR2 YYREEE (reference sequence). V dropped 0 bases and J dropped 6 bases, with 13 bases sitting between them.

J is TRBJ2-5 and V is TRBV10-3; D not resolved. Deletions cut 10 bases from V and 1 base from J, with 25 bases between. CDR1 and CDR2 from the germline V gene are ENHRY and SYGVKD. The CDR3 covers 17 residues. This CDR3 reads CANPSHTLQKTQETQYF. Written as DNA, the CDR3 is TGTGCCAACCCTTCTCATACCCTACAGAAGACCCAAGAGACCCAGTACTTC.

The CDR3 here is CASSLEGVRWGEQFF. The CDR3 DNA reads TGCGCCAGCAGCTTGGAAGGTGTCCGATGGGGTGAGCAGTTCTTC. V is TRBV5-1 and J is TRBJ2-1; D remains ambiguous. The germline V gene encodes CDR1 SGHRS and CDR2 YFSETQ. The germline V and J ends were trimmed by 0 bases and 9 bases, with 16 bases remaining between them. This CDR3 spans 15 amino acids.

The V gene is TRBV4-2, the J gene TRBJ1-6; weak D call: TRBD1 (5 bases). The germline CDR1 and CDR2 sequences are LGHNA and YNFKEQ. This CDR3 has 16 residues. Trimming took off 0 bases at V and 9 bases at J, with 15 bases between the two ends. The DNA for the CDR3 is TGTGCCAGCAGCCAAGATCTGCCCGGGACCGGTTCACCCCTCCACTTT. The encoded protein is CASSQDLPGTGSPLHF.

CDR3 region: CSVRVLGLAGSYNEQFF. The CDR3 nucleotides read TGCAGCGTCCGAGTGTTGGGACTAGCGGGATCCTACAATGAGCAGTTCTTC. This chain joins TRBV29-1 and TRBJ2-1; 13 bases fit TRBD2. The CDR3 consists of 17 residues. CDR1 and CDR2 (germline): SQVTM, ANQGSEA. Losses at the gene ends were 6 bases for V and 1 base for J; bases not matched to a gene: 9.

The table lists this clonotype with many counts. This sequence joins TRBV7-2 and TRBJ2-7; D might be TRBD2 (5 bases). V was pared by 11 bases and J by 7 bases, with 21 bases between. CDR1 is SGHTA, CDR2 FQGNSA, per germline. There are 13 residues in the CDR3. The CDR3 DNA reads as TGTGCCGCCACCCGGGCCCCTTCGGGGGAGCAGTACTTC. Amino acid sequence: CAATRAPSGEQYF.

The sample holds a few counts of this clonotype. A read error may be the cause here, since a much bigger clone is one base away. The rearrangement links TRBV29-1 to TRBJ2-7; D tentatively fits TRBD1 or TRBD2 (5 bases each). In germline, CDR1 is SQVTM, CDR2 ANQGSEA. Trimming took 3 bases from V and 2 from J, leaving 11 bases between them. The CDR3 sequence is 13 residues long. The DNA of the CDR3 is TGCAGCGTTGAGGGACGGGGAGCCTACGAGCAGTACTTC. Its protein product is CSVEGRGAYEQYF.

This clonotype was seen only once. The chain employs TRBV6-1 and TRBJ1-5; a weak D match, TRBD1 (5 bases). V lost 4 bases, J lost 9 bases, and 10 bases lay in between. Germline CDR1 reads MNHNS; CDR2 reads SASEGT. This CDR3 spans 12 amino acids. CDR3 sequence (DNA): TGTGCCAGCAGTGCCCAGGGAGGGCCCCAGCATTTT. It translates to CASSAQGGPQHF.

This clonotype showed up many times. The chain has TRBV5-1 and TRBJ2-3, with D possibly matching TRBD1 (6 bases). V lost 0 bases and J lost 1, with 9 bases in between. This CDR3 is 15 amino acids long. Germline-derived CDR1 and CDR2 are SGHRS and YFSETQ. The CDR3 is CASSLDRAGTDTQYF. The CDR3 DNA reads TGCGCCAGCAGCTTGGACAGGGCTGGCACAGATACGCAGTATTTT.

V and J are TRBV13 and TRBJ2-1; 9 bases map to TRBD2. The CDR3 sequence is 15 residues long. V dropped 5 bases and J dropped 5; count of bases not matched to a gene: 7. Per the germline V gene, CDR1 is PRHDT and CDR2 is FYEKMQ (reference sequence). Here the CDR3 reads CASSPVAGANNEQFF. In DNA form, the CDR3 reads TGTGCCAGCAGCCCGGTAGCGGGGGCAAACAATGAGCAGTTCTTC.